These T cell receptor beta chains were read from a single sample in a study of patients and donors after allogeneic stem cell transplantation. One entry per CDR3 protein results from TCRdb running MiXCR on the RT-PCR reads. The sample shows approximately 250,000 distinct CDR3 sequences, 13% to 15% of them seen only once. The sample was blood, either unsorted or a sorted T cell fraction (not recorded which). These receptors were taken from a human donor who was either an allogeneic HSCT recipient or a stem cell or donor lymphocyte infusion donor (not recorded which). It is not recorded whose cells these are; they may come from a transplant donor. Both conserved end residues are part of each CDR3. Fields, in order: clone size, D gene, V gene, J gene, CDR3 protein, CDR3 DNA. The D gene is left open where the match is weak. Size is omitted from some rows. Given values are once, few, many or a class for expanded clones.

clone_size: few; d_call: TRBD1; v_call: TRBV4-2; j_call: TRBJ1-1; cdr3_aa: CASSPGGQGDRNAFF; cdr3_nt: TGTGCCAGCAGCCCCGGAGGACAGGGAGATAGGAATGCTTTCTTT
clone_size: .; d_call: .; v_call: TRBV2; j_call: TRBJ2-5; cdr3_aa: CASSVLGKQTQYF; cdr3_nt: TGTGCCAGCAGTGTATTGGGGAAGCAGACCCAGTACTTC
clone_size: .; d_call: .; v_call: TRBV7-2; j_call: TRBJ1-2; cdr3_aa: CASSAGYPTDYGYTF; cdr3_nt: TGTGCCAGCAGCGCAGGCTATCCGACGGACTATGGCTACACCTTC
clone_size: .; d_call: .; v_call: TRBV7-2; j_call: TRBJ2-7; cdr3_aa: CASSFGAWWYF; cdr3_nt: TGTGCCAGCAGCTTTGGGGCCTGGTGGTACTTC
clone_size: many; d_call: TRBD2; v_call: TRBV10-3; j_call: TRBJ2-1; cdr3_aa: CAISEWGLAGEASYNEQFF; cdr3_nt: TGTGCCATCAGTGAGTGGGGACTAGCGGGAGAGGCGTCCTACAATGAGCAGTTCTTC
clone_size: many; d_call: TRBD2; v_call: TRBV20-1; j_call: TRBJ2-4; cdr3_aa: CSARGLADIAKNIQYF; cdr3_nt: TGCAGTGCTAGGGGACTAGCGGATATAGCCAAAAACATTCAGTACTTC
clone_size: many; d_call: .; v_call: TRBV20-1; j_call: TRBJ2-3; cdr3_aa: CSAREAQVQRTDTQYF; cdr3_nt: TGCAGTGCTAGAGAGGCCCAGGTTCAACGCACAGATACGCAGTATTTT
clone_size: many; d_call: .; v_call: TRBV7-8; j_call: TRBJ1-3; cdr3_aa: CASSSTIGHSGNTIYF; cdr3_nt: TGTGCCAGCAGCTCCACCATAGGTCACTCTGGAAACACCATATATTTT
clone_size: few; d_call: .; v_call: TRBV4-2; j_call: TRBJ2-7; cdr3_aa: CASSQVQFLATYEQYF; cdr3_nt: TGTGCCAGCAGCCAAGTCCAGTTCCTCGCCACCTACGAGCAGTACTTC
clone_size: .; d_call: .; v_call: TRBV18; j_call: TRBJ2-5; cdr3_aa: CASSPSLETQYF; cdr3_nt: TGTGCCAGCTCACCCTCCTTAGAGACCCAGTACTTC
clone_size: many; d_call: .; v_call: TRBV20-1; j_call: TRBJ1-2; cdr3_aa: CSAEDNYGYTF; cdr3_nt: TGCAGTGCCGAGGACAACTATGGCTACACCTTC
clone_size: few; d_call: .; v_call: TRBV5-1; j_call: TRBJ2-1; cdr3_aa: CASSPTSVGGNEQFF; cdr3_nt: TGCGCCAGCAGCCCGACGTCAGTGGGGGGCAATGAGCAGTTCTTC
clone_size: many; d_call: TRBD1; v_call: TRBV6-1; j_call: TRBJ2-3; cdr3_aa: CASSTTGGKDTQYF; cdr3_nt: TGTGCCAGCAGTACGACAGGGGGCAAAGATACGCAGTATTTT
clone_size: few; d_call: .; v_call: TRBV12-3/TRBV12-4; j_call: TRBJ1-1; cdr3_aa: CASSLRRGSMNTEAFF; cdr3_nt: TGTGCCAGCAGTTTACGGAGGGGCTCCATGAACACTGAAGCTTTCTTT
clone_size: many; d_call: .; v_call: TRBV12-3/TRBV12-4; j_call: TRBJ1-6; cdr3_aa: CASRGPNNSPLHF; cdr3_nt: TGTGCCAGCAGGGGACCTAATAATTCACCCCTCCACTTT
clone_size: .; d_call: .; v_call: TRBV5-1; j_call: TRBJ2-7; cdr3_aa: CASSLEGGRAVEQYF; cdr3_nt: TGCGCCAGCAGCTTGGAGGGGGGACGAGCAGTCGAGCAGTACTTC
clone_size: .; d_call: .; v_call: TRBV5-1; j_call: TRBJ2-2; cdr3_aa: CASALVGGVTGELFF; cdr3_nt: TGCGCCAGCGCCCTGGTCGGGGGAGTCACCGGGGAGCTGTTTTTT
clone_size: many; d_call: .; v_call: TRBV15; j_call: TRBJ1-4; cdr3_aa: CATSRDRVLRSNEKLFF; cdr3_nt: TGTGCCACCAGCAGAGACAGGGTGCTCCGATCTAATGAAAAACTGTTTTTT
clone_size: many; d_call: TRBD1; v_call: TRBV5-1; j_call: TRBJ2-1; cdr3_aa: CASSLGTGGVWNEQFF; cdr3_nt: TGCGCCAGCAGCTTGGGGACAGGGGGCGTGTGGAATGAGCAGTTCTTC
clone_size: .; d_call: .; v_call: TRBV6-1; j_call: TRBJ1-2; cdr3_aa: CASIRAQGPIYGYTF; cdr3_nt: TGTGCCAGCATTAGAGCCCAGGGGCCTATCTATGGCTACACCTTC
clone_size: many; d_call: .; v_call: TRBV5-6; j_call: TRBJ2-2; cdr3_aa: CASSLVKGGTGELFF; cdr3_nt: TGTGCCAGCAGCTTAGTGAAGGGGGGCACCGGGGAGCTGTTTTTT
clone_size: few; d_call: .; v_call: TRBV29-1; j_call: TRBJ1-1; cdr3_aa: CSAAQWDKNTEAFF; cdr3_nt: TGCAGCGCAGCGCAATGGGACAAGAACACTGAAGCTTTCTTT
clone_size: many; d_call: TRBD2; v_call: TRBV20-1; j_call: TRBJ2-4; cdr3_aa: CSARELAPLKNIQYF; cdr3_nt: TGCAGTGCTAGAGAACTAGCGCCCCTCAAAAACATTCAGTACTTC
clone_size: few; d_call: .; v_call: TRBV11-3; j_call: TRBJ1-2; cdr3_aa: CASSLTERGYTF; cdr3_nt: TGTGCCAGCAGCTTAACTGAACGTGGCTACACCTTC
clone_size: .; d_call: .; v_call: TRBV5-1; j_call: TRBJ2-1; cdr3_aa: CASSSSRFSSYNEQFF; cdr3_nt: TGCGCCAGCAGCTCGTCTAGGTTCAGCTCCTACAATGAGCAGTTCTTC
clone_size: few; d_call: .; v_call: TRBV5-6; j_call: TRBJ2-1; cdr3_aa: CASSLPPSNEQFF; cdr3_nt: TGTGCCAGCAGCTTGCCGCCCTCTAATGAGCAGTTCTTC
clone_size: many; d_call: .; v_call: TRBV4-2; j_call: TRBJ2-5; cdr3_aa: CASSQASSVQETQYF; cdr3_nt: TGTGCCAGCAGCCAAGCCTCTAGCGTTCAAGAGACCCAGTACTTC
clone_size: .; d_call: .; v_call: TRBV12-3/TRBV12-4; j_call: TRBJ1-6; cdr3_aa: CASSRRRGDSPLHF; cdr3_nt: TGTGCCAGCTCCCGGCGGCGCGGAGATTCACCCCTCCACTTT
clone_size: few; d_call: .; v_call: TRBV3-1; j_call: TRBJ2-1; cdr3_aa: CASSQDFDSGEQFF; cdr3_nt: TGTGCCAGCAGCCAAGATTTTGACTCCGGAGAGCAGTTCTTC